The 6 T cell receptor beta chains below were found in one sample sequenced in a study of beta chain features in type 1 diabetes. Sequencing targeted expressed TCRB transcripts, as all isolated RNA had been reverse transcribed. Measured with immunoSEQ multiplex PCR; TCRdb has only the in-frame clones, and not every one. The sample lists 150,000 to 190,000 clones, more than 9.5% occurring once. Material for sequencing was central memory CD4+ T cells from blood. The receptors shown here come from a man between 18 and 29 years old in good health.

With regard to this clone: This same CDR3 is encoded by further DNA sequences in the sample. This chain links TRBV18 with TRBJ2-7, with 8 bases that match TRBD1. The CDR3 has 12 amino acids. J was trimmed by 6 bases and V by 3 bases; bases with no gene match: 1. The germline gives CDR1 KGHSH, CDR2 LQKENI. CDR3: CASSPGQGEQYF. The CDR3 DNA reads as TGTGCCAGCTCACCTGGACAGGGCGAGCAGTACTTC.

The rearrangement links TRBV7-9 to TRBJ1-4; 11 nucleotides align to TRBD1. With V trimmed by 5 bases and J by 10 bases, 6 bases remained unmatched. Germline assignment: CDR1 SEHNR and CDR2 FQNEAQ (reference sequence). This CDR3 has 14 residues. This CDR3 is CASSRGQGEGKLFF. CDR3 bases: TGTGCCAGCAGCAGGGGACAGGGGGAAGGAAAACTGTTTTTT.

This clone was picked up a small number of times. The rearrangement joins TRBV5-1 to TRBJ2-7; the match to TRBD2 covers 10 bases. Germline values: CDR1 SGHRS, CDR2 YFSETQ. Unmatched junction bases numbered 3, after V lost 3 bases and J lost 3 bases. The CDR3 totals 14 residues. Here the CDR3 DNA reads TGCGCCAGCAGCTCGACTAGCGGGTTCTACGAGCAGTACTTC. Translation gives CASSSTSGFYEQYF.

V is TRBV19 and J is TRBJ2-7; no clear D. Germline loops: CDR1 LNHDA, CDR2 SQIVND (reference sequence). The CDR3 has 15 residues. V lost 7 bases to trimming and J lost 3 bases, with 19 bases between them. CDR3 sequence reads: CASILGRRNLYEQYF. CDR3 DNA: TGTGCCAGTATCCTGGGCCGCAGGAACCTCTACGAGCAGTACTTC.

This clone was seen a few times. The gene calls are TRBV27 and TRBJ1-4; D call uncertain. Germline lookup yields CDR1 MNHEY and CDR2 SMNVEV (reference sequence). Trimming pared 5 bases from V and 6 bases from J, leaving 16 bases between. This CDR3 region has 15 residues. CDR3 loop: CASSGIGFRDEKLFF. Here the CDR3 DNA reads TGTGCCAGCAGTGGCATAGGGTTTAGAGATGAAAAACTGTTTTTT.

Remarks on this clone: The identical CDR3 is also encoded by other nucleotide sequences in the sample. The rearrangement joins TRBV9 to TRBJ2-5; D possibly corresponds to TRBD2 (6 bases). This CDR3 has 14 residues. Germline-derived CDR1 and CDR2 are SGDLS and YYNGEE. The V and J ends lost 3 bases and 4 bases respectively, with 13 bases between them. The DNA of the CDR3 is TGTGCCAGCAGCGGTCGGGGGAGCGGAGAGACCCAGTACTTC. Protein: CASSGRGSGETQYF.